The next 32 T cell receptor beta chains were all read from a single sample in a study of cytomegalovirus exposure and HLA in healthy donors. The PCR contained 60 Vbeta and 13 Jbeta primers. Method: immunoSEQ multiplex PCR; TCRdb's copy keeps in-frame clones and lacks some. The sample has around 85,000 clones, roughly 75% seen once. The source material was PBMCs. These receptors came from a man younger than 40 in good health and CMV-seronegative.

The chain uses TRBV5-6 and TRBJ2-6, with a weak D call TRBD1 (6 bases). Trimming pared 6 bases from V and 1 base from J, leaving 20 bases between. Germline assignment: CDR1 SGHDT and CDR2 YYEEEE. The CDR3 has 18 amino acids. The CDR3 sequence is CASNPLPGQESGANVLTF. The CDR3 DNA is TGTGCCAGCAATCCACTACCGGGACAAGAGTCTGGGGCCAACGTCCTGACTTTC.

This rearrangement joins TRBV30 to TRBJ2-7; 9 bases align to TRBD1. This CDR3 is 13 amino acids long. V lost 4 bases, J lost 4 bases, and 5 bases stayed unmatched. Germline loops: CDR1 GTSNPN, CDR2 SVGIG (reference sequence). The CDR3 DNA follows: TGTGCCTGGACGCCGGGACAGGGTTACGAGCAGTACTTC. Amino acids: CAWTPGQGYEQYF.

The genes are TRBV28 and TRBJ1-3; 7 bases are a match to TRBD1. Germline CDR1 reads MDHEN; CDR2 reads SYDVKM. The CDR3 is 16 residues long. Trimming cost V 5 bases and J 6 bases; bases outside gene matches: 13. DNA for the CDR3: TGTGCCAGCAGTAAGAGGGGGCGACGCACCTTAAACACCATATATTTT. This encodes CASSKRGRRTLNTIYF.

The V gene is TRBV6-6, the J gene TRBJ1-1, with D possibly TRBD1 on 5 matching bases. The germline CDR1 and CDR2 sequences are MNHNY and SVGAGI (reference sequence). V was clipped by 7 bases and J by 0 bases, with 12 bases between them. The CDR3 totals 14 residues. CDR3 sequence (DNA): TGTGCCAGCACCCGGGGGGGAGTGAACACTGAAGCTTTCTTT. Amino acids: CASTRGGVNTEAFF.

The chain carries TRBV10-3 and TRBJ1-5; 10 bases are a match to TRBD1. CDR1 is ENHRY, CDR2 SYGVKD, per germline. CDR3 length: 20 residues. V lost 4 bases, J lost 1 base, and 16 bases stayed unmatched. The CDR3 sequence is CAISVLVAGTGEGSNQPQHF. For the CDR3, the DNA is TGTGCCATCAGTGTCCTAGTAGCCGGGACAGGGGAAGGAAGCAATCAGCCCCAGCATTTT.

V usage is TRBV11-2 and J usage is TRBJ2-7; 7 positions match TRBD1. CDR1 and CDR2 (germline): SGHAT, FQNNGV. The CDR3 consists of 14 residues. V shed 3 bases and J 3 bases; nucleotides not matched to a gene: 5. CDR3 sequence: CASSFGTDYYEQYF. The DNA of the CDR3 is TGTGCCAGCAGCTTCGGGACAGACTACTACGAGCAGTACTTC.

This chain links TRBV6-5 with TRBJ1-2; the D is unclear. In germline, CDR1 is MNHEY, CDR2 SVGAGI. The V and J ends lost 2 bases and 4 bases respectively, with 8 bases between them. This CDR3 contains 13 residues. The CDR3, as DNA: TGTGCCAGCAGTTACCCAGCGGGCTATGGCTACACCTTC. Protein: CASSYPAGYGYTF.

V is TRBV10-1 and J is TRBJ2-5; TRBD1 is a possible D gene (5 bases). The DNA end lines up better with TRBJ2-7; the J call may be wrong. The germline V gene encodes CDR1 WNHNN and CDR2 SYGVQD (reference sequence). The CDR3 has 13 amino acids. Here the CDR3 reads CASSESGRYEQYF. The CDR3 DNA follows: TGCGCCAGCAGTGAGTCGGGGCGGTACGAGCAGTACTTC.

This CDR3 is CASSGQGANTGELFF. The DNA for the CDR3 is TGCGCCAGCAGCGGACAGGGGGCGAACACCGGGGAGCTGTTTTTT. The chain is built from TRBV5-1 and TRBJ2-2; TRBD1 matches 10 bases. V dropped 4 bases and J dropped 0; count of bases not matched to a gene: 0. The CDR3 contains 15 residues. The germline gives CDR1 SGHRS, CDR2 YFSETQ.

This sequence joins TRBV28 and TRBJ1-1; 8 nucleotides agree with TRBD1. Germline V gene sequence: CDR1 MDHEN, CDR2 SYDVKM. The CDR3 length is 12 residues. V gave up 8 bases and J gave up 8 bases; unmatched junction bases: 7. The CDR3 is CASWDRDREAFF. Here the CDR3 DNA reads TGTGCCAGCTGGGATCGGGACAGGGAAGCTTTCTTT.

The chain uses TRBV5-6 and TRBJ2-3, with 9 nucleotides matching TRBD2. V lost 2 bases and J lost 0; bases outside the gene matches: 4. CDR3 length equals 16 residues. Per germline, CDR1 SGHDT and CDR2 YYEEEE. In DNA, the CDR3 is TGTGCCAGCAGCTTACCTAGCGGGACGAGCACAGATACGCAGTATTTT. It yields the protein CASSLPSGTSTDTQYF.

V usage is TRBV6-1 and J usage is TRBJ2-3; TRBD2 agrees at 9 bases. From germline, CDR1 is MNHNS and CDR2 SASEGT. This CDR3 spans 15 amino acids. V shed 8 bases, J shed 2 bases, and the junction held 8 bases outside the gene matches. The DNA of the CDR3 is TGTGCCAGCGAGTGGCTAGCGGGGTTCACAGATACGCAGTATTTT. Its translation is CASEWLAGFTDTQYF.

The rearrangement links TRBV28 to TRBJ2-7; D is uncertain. Germline V gives CDR1 MDHEN, CDR2 SYDVKM. V was clipped by 5 bases and J by 4 bases, with 9 bases between them. The CDR3 extends over 12 amino acids. The chain's CDR3 is CASSPHFYEQYF. CDR3 sequence (DNA): TGTGCCAGCAGTCCCCATTTTTACGAGCAGTACTTC.

The chain employs TRBV4-3 and TRBJ2-7; maybe TRBD1 (6 bases). This CDR3 is 13 amino acids long. V shed 1 base and J shed 5 bases, with 9 bases lying between them. Germline CDR1 is LGHNA and CDR2 is YSLEER. The CDR3 spells CASSQGSGDEQYF. The CDR3, as DNA: TGCGCCAGCAGCCAAGGTTCAGGGGACGAGCAGTACTTC.

CDR3 loop: CASSLGSGGNSEQYF. DNA for the CDR3: TGTGCCAGCAGCTTGGGTAGCGGGGGGAATTCCGAGCAGTACTTC. The chain combines TRBV7-2 with TRBJ2-7, with 10 bases identical to TRBD2. Germline V gene data show CDR1 as SGHTA and CDR2 as FQGNSA. The trim removed 3 bases at V and 6 bases at J, leaving 8 bases unmatched. The CDR3 extends over 15 amino acids. Full variable domain (remainder filled in from reference TRBV7-2 and TRBJ2-7): GAGVSQSPSNKVTEKGKDVELRCDPISGHTALYWYRQSLGQGLEFLIYFQGNSAPDKSGLPSDRFSAERTGGSVSTLTIQRTQQEDSAVYLCASSLGSGGNSEQYFGPGTRLTVT.

Details on this clone: The same CDR3 can be traced to other DNA sequences in this sample. The chain is built from TRBV4-3 and TRBJ2-7; TRBD1 aligns across 9 bases. J was trimmed by 3 bases and V by 0 bases; bases with no gene match: 3. The CDR3 runs to 15 residues. In germline, CDR1 is LGHNA, CDR2 YSLEER. CDR3 protein: CASSQDLTGGYEQYF. CDR3 DNA: TGCGCCAGCAGCCAAGATTTGACAGGGGGCTACGAGCAGTACTTC.

V usage is TRBV7-2 and J usage is TRBJ1-1; TRBD1 is a possible D gene (6 bases). CDR3 length: 14 residues. Germline values: CDR1 SGHTA, CDR2 FQGNSA. Trimming pared 4 bases from V and 3 bases from J, leaving 12 bases between. CDR3 protein: CASSSAGADTEAFF. CDR3 in DNA: TGTGCCAGCAGCTCCGCGGGGGCCGACACTGAAGCTTTCTTT.

CDR3: CASSINGESSYNEQFF. CDR3 DNA sequence: TGCGCCAGCAGTATTAACGGGGAGAGCTCCTACAATGAGCAGTTCTTC. The chain employs TRBV10-2 and TRBJ2-1; a possible D gene is TRBD2 (5 bases). The length of the CDR3 is 16 residues. CDR1 and CDR2 from the germline V gene are WSHSY and SAAADI. V was trimmed by 5 bases and J by 0 bases, leaving 14 bases between them.

The genes are TRBV29-1 and TRBJ1-2; D is unresolved. Trimming cost V 3 bases and J 0 bases, with 11 bases left between them. Germline assignment: CDR1 SQVTM and CDR2 ANQGSEA. The CDR3 has 14 residues. The CDR3 reads CSVDIRRTNYGYTF. The CDR3 nucleotides read TGCAGCGTTGATATCAGGCGCACTAACTATGGCTACACCTTC.

This clone was detected only once. The chain couples TRBV7-6 to TRBJ2-2, with 9 positions matching TRBD1. The CDR3 totals 15 residues. V lost 4 bases to trimming and J lost 1 base; unmatched junction nucleotides: 1. Germline CDR1 reads SGHVS; CDR2 reads FNYEAQ. The CDR3 is CASSWGQGNTGELFF. The CDR3 DNA sequence: TGTGCCAGCAGCTGGGGACAGGGGAACACCGGGGAGCTGTTTTTT. Based on the CDR3 plus reference TRBV7-6 and TRBJ2-2, the full variable domain is GAGVSQSPRYKVTKRGQDVALRCDPISGHVSLYWYRQALGQGPEFLTYFNYEAQQDKSGLPNDRFSAERPEGSISTLTIQRTEQRDSAMYRCASSWGQGNTGELFFGEGSRLTVL.

This clone was counted between two and nine times. This rearrangement joins TRBV27 to TRBJ1-2; 7 bases fit TRBD1. V lost 7 bases and J lost 7; bases outside the gene matches: 6. Germline lookup yields CDR1 MNHEY and CDR2 SMNVEV (reference sequence). The CDR3 length is 12 residues. CDR3 residues: CASKKGGSGYTF. CDR3 DNA sequence: TGTGCCAGCAAAAAAGGGGGCTCTGGCTACACCTTC.

This clone has just a few counts. This chain connects TRBV6-1 to TRBJ2-5; the D gene is possibly TRBD2 (6 bases). Trimming removed 6 bases from V and 5 bases from J, with 10 bases in between. The CDR3 is 12 amino acids. Germline assignment: CDR1 MNHNS and CDR2 SASEGT. The CDR3 DNA reads TGTGCCAGCAGGCGGGACCCGGAGACCCAGTACTTC. Its translation: CASRRDPETQYF.

This clone turned up a few times. This chain links TRBV2 with TRBJ1-2; D gene uncertain. The V gene's germline CDR1 is SNHLY and CDR2 FYNNEI. V lost 3 bases and J lost 4, with 9 bases in between. The CDR3 has 13 amino acids. In nucleotides, the CDR3 is TGTGCCAGCAGTGATGCGGCAGCCTATGGCTACACCTTC. It specifies CASSDAAAYGYTF.

This clone was detected only a few times. V gene TRBV10-3 combines with J gene TRBJ1-6, with D possibly being TRBD1 (5 bases). The germline CDR1 and CDR2 sequences are ENHRY and SYGVKD. Trimming removed 10 bases from V and 3 bases from J, with 16 bases in between. The CDR3 loop spans 15 amino acids. The CDR3, as DNA: TGTGCCAGCAGCTCAGGGCCTGACTATAATTCACCCCTCCACTTT. Amino acids: CASSSGPDYNSPLHF.

The V and J genes are TRBV15 and TRBJ1-1; the D gene is possibly TRBD1 (5 bases). Trimming took 3 bases from V and 11 from J, leaving 13 bases between them. The CDR3 extends over 12 amino acids. Germline assignment: CDR1 LNHNV and CDR2 YYDKDF (reference sequence). CDR3 nucleotide sequence: TGTGCCACCAGCAGTCGACAGACGGAGGCTTTCTTT. It specifies CATSSRQTEAFF.

The CDR3 region has the DNA TGTGCCAGCAGCCAGAACAGGGGCCCTGAAGCTTTCTTT. Its translation: CASSQNRGPEAFF. The chain combines TRBV5-6 with TRBJ1-1, with TRBD1 matching 7 bases. V was clipped by 4 bases and J by 6 bases; unmatched bases: 6. CDR1 SGHDT and CDR2 YYEEEE come from the germline V gene. This CDR3 has 13 residues.

The chain has TRBV6-1 and TRBJ2-1; D ambiguous. Trimming removed 3 bases at V and 9 bases at J, with 6 bases between. CDR3 size: 11 residues. Per germline, CDR1 MNHNS and CDR2 SASEGT. In DNA form, the CDR3 reads TGTGCCAGCAGTGACGGCGGTGAGCAGTTCTTC. It specifies CASSDGGEQFF.

The V and J genes are TRBV5-6 and TRBJ2-1, with unresolved D. Germline V gene data show CDR1 as SGHDT and CDR2 as YYEEEE. The CDR3 loop spans 12 amino acids. V was shortened by 0 bases and J by 6 bases, with 4 bases between the two germline ends. The CDR3 spells CASSLVSNEQFF. The DNA for the CDR3 is TGTGCCAGCAGCTTGGTATCCAATGAGCAGTTCTTC.

The V gene is TRBV9, the J gene TRBJ2-2, with 8 positions matching TRBD2. The CDR3 is made up of 16 amino acids. Germline loops: CDR1 SGDLS, CDR2 YYNGEE. V was pared by 0 bases and J by 1 base, with 2 bases of the junction left unmatched. CDR3 nucleotide sequence: TGTGCCAGCAGCGTAGCGGGGGGGCAGAACACCGGGGAGCTGTTTTTT. It codes for CASSVAGGQNTGELFF.

The genes are TRBV19 and TRBJ1-5; the D gene is possibly TRBD1 (5 bases). V lost 7 bases and J lost 8, with 18 bases in between. The germline CDR1 and CDR2 sequences are LNHDA and SQIVND (reference sequence). The CDR3 runs 14 residues. For the CDR3, the DNA is TGTGCCAGTACCCCTGTCGGGACTGAGAAGCCCCAGCATTTT. Translated, it gives CASTPVGTEKPQHF.

This chain joins TRBV18 and TRBJ1-1; D uncertain. Germline assignment: CDR1 KGHSH and CDR2 LQKENI. CDR3 length: 15 residues. V lost 3 bases, J lost 0 bases, and 11 bases lay in between. This CDR3 reads CASSPRNKVNTEAFF. The CDR3 nucleotides are TGTGCCAGCTCACCTCGCAACAAAGTGAACACTGAAGCTTTCTTT.

CDR3 sequence reads: CASSPRTGAYEQYF. DNA for the CDR3: TGTGCCAGCAGCCCTAGGACAGGGGCCTACGAGCAGTACTTC. The chain joins TRBV9 to TRBJ2-7; 9 bases are a match to TRBD1. Germline CDR1 is SGDLS and CDR2 is YYNGEE. V gave up 4 bases and J gave up 2 bases; unmatched junction bases: 4. The CDR3 runs 14 residues.